This T cell receptor beta chain was captured in a study of shared clonotypes between healthy human individuals. Study results and limitations: Rarefaction analysis demonstrated incomplete sorted-subset sequencing notwithstanding large depth. Naive subsets, compared against memory subsets, generally had larger estimated richness values.

Regarding this clone: Its target is unknown.

Libraries were prepared by immunoSEQ multiplex PCR; TCRdb keeps only in-frame clonotypes and omits some of them. The top ten hold around 0.13% of the sample, which has roughly 2.4 million clones, roughly 95% seen once. This CDR3 spans 13 amino acids. V shed 5 bases and J 6 bases; nucleotides not matched to a gene: 4. Germline lookup yields CDR1 GTSNPN and CDR2 SVGIG (reference sequence). The rearrangement uses TRBV30 and TRBJ2-3; 11 nucleotides line up with TRBD2. What was sequenced was naive CD4+ T cells sorted from blood. As to subset: CD45RA+ positively selected. The clonotype comes from a man aged 18 to 29 in good health. The CDR3 nucleotides read TGTGCCTGGTCGACTAGCGGGACCGATACGCAGTATTTT. Translation gives CAWSTSGTDTQYF.